The clone carrying this TCR beta chain has at least ten counts. Its antigen is still unknown. CDR3 length: 14 amino acids. The trim removed 4 bases at V and 6 bases at J, leaving 7 bases unmatched. Germline V gives CDR1 MNHNY, CDR2 SVGAGI (reference sequence). PBMCs stored at -80 C, numbering 2 million, were the origin of the unsorted libraries. This sample was included in a study of neurological immune-mediated disorders. From the 5' RACE reads, TCRdb called clonotypes with MiXCR, one entry per CDR3 protein. The sample lists about 50,000 distinct CDR3 sequences, less than 2% occurring once. Study results and limitations: The absence of shared CDR3 amino acid sequences among expanded clones across subjects suggests private repertoires in all groups. None of the features examined (clinical or MRI) was associated with the multiple sclerosis repertoire cluster. According to phylogenetic grouping, one related-CDR3 cluster, a possible signature, contained the repertoires of 18 of 34 multiple sclerosis patients.

V is TRBV6-6 and J is TRBJ1-2, with 8 bases identical to TRBD1. The sequence was collected from a woman in her 40s with multiple sclerosis. The sequenced sample was PBMCs. The CDR3 is CASSSSGTGNGYTF. CDR3 sequence (DNA): TGTGCCAGCAGTTCCTCAGGGACAGGCAATGGCTACACCTTC.